These T cell receptor beta chains were read from a single sample in a study of OX40 agonist ivuxolimab in advanced cancers. The protocol was immunoSEQ multiplex PCR, while the TCRdb copy is restricted to in-frame clones and leaves out a portion. The sample contains around 80,000 clones, around 80% of which appear only once. The sequenced sample was CD4+ or CD8+ T cells sorted from blood, obtained in a trial of the OX40 agonist ivuxolimab. These receptors were collected from an adult with an advanced solid tumor such as melanoma, head and neck, liver or kidney cancer. Both conserved end residues are part of each CDR3. The D gene is left open where the match is weak. Part of the rows lack a size; the others show once, few, many or a class for expanded clones.

once	TRBV10-3	TRBJ2-3	TRBD2	CAISSGRAADTQYF	TGTGCCATCAGTAGCGGGAGGGCGGCAGATACGCAGTATTTT
once	TRBV18	TRBJ2-3	NA	CASSGASSTDTQYF	TGTGCCAGCTCCGGGGCCTCTAGCACAGATACGCAGTATTTT
NA	TRBV9	TRBJ2-5	NA	CASSVAPEETQYF	TGTGCCAGCAGCGTAGCTCCGGAAGAGACCCAGTACTTC
NA	TRBV18	TRBJ2-1	NA	CASSPPKGRLAYNEQFF	TGTGCCAGCTCACCACCGAAGGGTCGTCTTGCCTACAATGAGCAGTTCTTC
NA	TRBV11-2	TRBJ2-6	TRBD1	CASRPPGQGARRGANVLTF	TGTGCCAGCAGGCCCCCGGGACAGGGGGCTCGAAGGGGGGCCAACGTCCTGACTTTC
NA	TRBV6-4	TRBJ2-5	NA	CASRPAVKYQETQYF	TGTGCCAGCAGGCCGGCAGTCAAGTACCAAGAGACCCAGTACTTC
NA	TRBV5-4	TRBJ1-4	NA	CASSFQGATNEKLFF	TGTGCCAGCAGCTTTCAAGGGGCAACTAATGAAAAACTGTTTTTT
NA	TRBV18	TRBJ2-6	NA	CASSRPGANVLTF	TGTGCCAGCTCACGCCCCGGGGCCAACGTCCTGACTTTC
few	TRBV2	TRBJ2-7	NA	CAIGGPSSYEQYF	TGTGCTATCGGGGGGCCAAGCTCCTACGAGCAGTACTTC
once	TRBV7-6	TRBJ2-7	TRBD1	CASSLGPGGDYEQYF	TGTGCCAGCAGCTTGGGCCCAGGGGGCGATTACGAGCAGTACTTC
NA	TRBV6-5	TRBJ2-5	NA	CASRPGDQETQYF	TGTGCCAGCCGGCCGGGGGACCAAGAGACCCAGTACTTC
NA	TRBV5-6	TRBJ1-2	NA	CASSLGSNYGYTF	TGTGCCAGCAGCTTGGGGAGTAACTATGGCTACACCTTC
NA	TRBV27	TRBJ1-1	TRBD1	CASSLGTVNEAFF	TGTGCCAGCAGTCTAGGGACAGTGAATGAAGCTTTCTTT